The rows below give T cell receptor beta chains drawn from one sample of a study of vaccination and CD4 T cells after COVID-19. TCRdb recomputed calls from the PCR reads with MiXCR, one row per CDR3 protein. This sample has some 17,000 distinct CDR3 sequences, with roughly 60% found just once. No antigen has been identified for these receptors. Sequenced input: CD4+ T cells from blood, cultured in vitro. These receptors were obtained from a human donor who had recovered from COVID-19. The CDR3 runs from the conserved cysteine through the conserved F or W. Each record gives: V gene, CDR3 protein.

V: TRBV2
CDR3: CASKAGDYNEQFF

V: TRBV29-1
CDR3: CSGSRVLNTEAFF

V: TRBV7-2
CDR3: CASSLYWGTDTQYF

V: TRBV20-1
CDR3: CSARVGQSSGNTIYF

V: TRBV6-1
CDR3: CASKRDINSYNEQFF

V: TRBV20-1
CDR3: CSASSGGYEKLFF

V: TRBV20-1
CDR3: CSATRGSYNEQFF

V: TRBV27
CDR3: CATASNTGPNQPQHF

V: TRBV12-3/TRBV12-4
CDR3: CASRRTATDTQYF

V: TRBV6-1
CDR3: CASSGGLGQPQHF

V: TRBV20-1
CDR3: CSARKLWGDSYEQFF

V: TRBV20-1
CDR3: CSARGQNNQPQHF

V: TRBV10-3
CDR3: CAISESLGGYGYTF